This TCR beta chain is drawn from a study of tumor and adjacent non-tumor tissue in lung cancer. RNA was extracted from bulk tissue without any cell sorting. The normal lung tissue was taken more than 3 cm from the tumor edge. Three rounds of nested PCR, following a modified ARM-PCR protocol, produced the TCRbeta library. One entry per CDR3 protein, called by TCRdb with MiXCR from the multiplex PCR reads. This table has 50,000 to 70,000 distinct CDR3 sequences, about 61% appearing once. About this clonotype: It is likely a read error, because the conserved phenylalanine at the end of the CDR3 is missing.

CDR1 is SGHAT, CDR2 FQNNGV, per germline. The CDR3 spans 14 residues. V was shortened by 6 bases and J by 5 bases, with 16 bases between the two germline ends. Sequencing was performed on distant non-tumor lung tissue. This clonotype originated in a man aged 65 to 85 with non-small cell lung cancer. The rearrangement uses TRBV11-2 and TRBJ2-5; a possible D gene is TRBD2 (6 bases). The CDR3 nucleotides read TGTGCCAGCAGTCCATCGGGGGAGAGGGAGACCCAGTACTAC. Residues: CASSPSGERETQYY.